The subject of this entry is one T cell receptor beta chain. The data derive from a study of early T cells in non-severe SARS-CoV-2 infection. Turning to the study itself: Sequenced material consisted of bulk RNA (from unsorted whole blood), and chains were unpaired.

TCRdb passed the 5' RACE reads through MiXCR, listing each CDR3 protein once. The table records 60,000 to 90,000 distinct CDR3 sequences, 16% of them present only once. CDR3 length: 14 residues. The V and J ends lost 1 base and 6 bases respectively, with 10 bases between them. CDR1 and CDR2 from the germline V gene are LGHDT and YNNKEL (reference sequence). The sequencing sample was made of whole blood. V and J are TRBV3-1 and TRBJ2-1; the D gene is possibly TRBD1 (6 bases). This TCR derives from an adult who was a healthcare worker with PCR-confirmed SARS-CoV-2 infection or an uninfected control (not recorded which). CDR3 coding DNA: TGTGCCAGCAGCCAAGTTGTAGGGGGCAATGAGCAGTTCTTC. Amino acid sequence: CASSQVVGGNEQFF.